This passage covers 13 T cell receptor beta chains from one sample sequenced in a study of response to subunit inactivated influenza vaccine. Via MiXCR, TCRdb re-called the RT-PCR reads, giving one row per CDR3 protein. The table lists 650,000 to 700,000 distinct CDR3 sequences, 15% to 19% of them singletons. The sequences come from PBMCs from blood, collected less than 13 days after vaccination. These receptors came from a man between 45 and 60 years old who received an inactivated influenza vaccine.

The chain uses TRBV15 and TRBJ2-1; D is uncertain. V gave up 1 base and J gave up 4 bases, with 5 bases separating them. This CDR3 region has 13 residues. CDR1 is LNHNV, CDR2 YYDKDF, per germline (reference sequence). The CDR3 here is CATSRVGYNEQFF. CDR3 bases: TGTGCCACCAGCAGAGTTGGGTACAATGAGCAGTTCTTC.

The V call is TRBV20-1, the J call TRBJ2-7; D is possibly TRBD1 (6 bases). V lost 3 bases and J lost 4, with 13 bases in between. The CDR3 has 13 amino acids. Germline V gene lookup returns CDR1 DFQATT and CDR2 SNEGSKA (reference sequence). The CDR3 DNA is TGCAGTGCTAGTCAGGGGAGTCGGTACGAGCAGTACTTC. Translated, it gives CSASQGSRYEQYF.

This clonotype was picked up a small number of times. The chain is built from TRBV4-3 and TRBJ2-3; perhaps TRBD1 as D (6 bases). Trimming took 1 base from V and 5 from J, leaving 13 bases between them. Germline V gene lookup returns CDR1 LGHNA and CDR2 YSLEER. The CDR3 contains 15 residues. The CDR3 nucleotides are TGCGCCAGCAGCCAAGCTCGGTCAGGGGTAGATACGCAGTATTTT. It yields the protein CASSQARSGVDTQYF.

This clonotype was observed at least ten times. The genes are TRBV6-5 and TRBJ2-3; tentative D call: TRBD2 (6 bases). CDR1 is MNHEY, CDR2 SVGAGI, per germline. V lost 2 bases, J lost 2 bases, and 8 bases lay in between. The CDR3 has 14 amino acids. DNA for the CDR3: TGTGCCAGCAGTTACGGGAGGTACACAGATACGCAGTATTTT. It codes for CASSYGRYTDTQYF.

This clonotype was observed a few times. The chain combines TRBV20-1 with TRBJ2-7, with 11 positions matching TRBD2. The V gene's germline CDR1 is DFQATT and CDR2 SNEGSKA (reference sequence). CDR3 length: 14 amino acids. The V segment lost 1 base and the J segment 5 bases; nucleotides outside the gene matches: 4. CDR3 coding DNA: TGCAGTGCTAGAGCTACTAGCGGGAGTCACGAGCAGTACTTC. Translated: CSARATSGSHEQYF.

This clonotype was observed a handful of times. CDR3 protein: CASTQAGNTIYF. CDR3 bases: TGTGCCAGCACCCAGGCTGGAAACACCATATATTTT. V and J are TRBV2 and TRBJ1-3, with D unresolved. Trimming pared 7 bases from V and 2 bases from J, leaving 6 bases between. Germline V gene sequence: CDR1 SNHLY, CDR2 FYNNEI. The CDR3 consists of 12 residues.

The chain uses TRBV5-1 and TRBJ2-7, with TRBD2 matching 7 bases. The V gene's germline CDR1 is SGHRS and CDR2 YFSETQ. Trimming took 4 bases from V and 4 from J; bases not matched to a gene: 14. CDR3 length: 16 residues. The CDR3 DNA sequence: TGCGCCAGCAGCCTCCGGCCTAGGGAGGGTTTGTACGAGCAGTACTTC. Translation gives CASSLRPREGLYEQYF.

This clonotype has a single count. V is TRBV19 and J is TRBJ2-3, with 7 positions matching TRBD2. The germline gives CDR1 LNHDA, CDR2 SQIVND (reference sequence). V lost 6 bases, J lost 6 bases, and 12 bases stayed unmatched. The CDR3 covers 15 residues. Here the CDR3 reads CASRNTGTKVDTQYF. The CDR3 nucleotides are TGTGCCAGTAGAAATACCGGGACTAAAGTGGATACGCAGTATTTT.

This clonotype showed up many times. The chain carries TRBV5-1 and TRBJ1-4; D is undetermined. Trimming took off 4 bases at V and 8 bases at J, with 18 bases between the two ends. CDR3 size: 15 residues. From germline, CDR1 is SGHRS and CDR2 YFSETQ. As DNA, the CDR3 is TGCGCCAGCAGCCTGGACGGGGTTTCAAGGGAAAAACTGTTTTTT. Translated: CASSLDGVSREKLFF.

The chain links TRBV16 to TRBJ2-1; the D gene is possibly TRBD1 (5 bases). CDR3 length equals 15 residues. Trimming removed 0 bases from V and 6 bases from J, with 12 bases in between. Germline V gene sequence: CDR1 KGHSY, CDR2 FQNENV. CDR3 sequence reads: CASSQSAGKLNEQFF. The CDR3 DNA reads as TGTGCCAGCAGCCAATCTGCAGGGAAACTCAATGAGCAGTTCTTC. The entire variable domain, with the rest obtained from reference TRBV16 and TRBJ2-1, is as follows: GEEVAQTPKHLVRGEGQKAKLYCAPIKGHSYVFWYQQVLKNEFKFLISFQNENVFDETGMPKERFSAKCLPNSPCSLEIQATKLEDSAVYFCASSQSAGKLNEQFFGPGTRLTVL.

The chain carries TRBV15 and TRBJ2-3; 7 bases map to TRBD1. The CDR3 has 16 amino acids. CDR1 is LNHNV, CDR2 YYDKDF, per germline (reference sequence). V lost 5 bases and J lost 2; bases outside the gene matches: 10. Here the CDR3 DNA reads TGTGCCACCAGCCCCGGGACAGAGCGATACACAGATACGCAGTATTTT. As protein: CATSPGTERYTDTQYF.

This clonotype was detected only a few times. The gene calls are TRBV2 and TRBJ1-5; D gene uncertain. The CDR3 consists of 13 residues. The germline CDR1 and CDR2 sequences are SNHLY and FYNNEI. The germline V and J ends were trimmed by 7 bases and 4 bases, with 11 bases remaining between them. The CDR3 nucleotides read TGTGCCAGCACCCGGGCCGAGAATCAGCCCCAGCATTTT. Protein product: CASTRAENQPQHF.

This chain connects TRBV24-1 to TRBJ2-3, with TRBD2 identical over 8 bases. J gave up 4 bases and V 3 bases, and 11 bases lay outside the gene matches. Per germline, CDR1 KGHDR and CDR2 SFDVKD. The CDR3 length is 17 residues. As DNA, the CDR3 is TGTGCCACCAGTGATCCCATGGGAGCGGGAGAAGCAGATACGCAGTATTTT. Translating gives CATSDPMGAGEADTQYF.